This TCR beta chain was sequenced for a study of cytotoxic CD8 clonotypes in ibrutinib-treated CLL. Across the study: In all, more than 10 patients were relapsed/refractory, some 14 were treatment-naive and roughly 18 were IGHV unmutated. Whole-study results and caveats: Before falling back toward baseline at progression, clonality had risen at the time of ibrutinib response.

The method was immunoSEQ multiplex PCR; TCRdb's version includes in-frame clones alone and lacks a portion of them. The repertoire holds approximately 320,000 clones, with around 66% as singletons. V was clipped by 2 bases and J by 5 bases, with 8 bases between them. The CDR3 totals 12 residues. CDR1 SGHRS and CDR2 YFSETQ come from the germline V gene. Comments on this clone: Its antigen is as yet unknown.

V gene TRBV5-1 combines with J gene TRBJ2-7; D is unresolved. This clonotype was obtained from a human donor with chronic lymphocytic leukemia. Sequenced here: PBMCs, sampled after 36 months of ibrutinib treatment. The CDR3 reads CASSFELDEQYF. For the CDR3, the DNA is TGCGCCAGCAGCTTCGAGTTAGACGAGCAGTACTTC.